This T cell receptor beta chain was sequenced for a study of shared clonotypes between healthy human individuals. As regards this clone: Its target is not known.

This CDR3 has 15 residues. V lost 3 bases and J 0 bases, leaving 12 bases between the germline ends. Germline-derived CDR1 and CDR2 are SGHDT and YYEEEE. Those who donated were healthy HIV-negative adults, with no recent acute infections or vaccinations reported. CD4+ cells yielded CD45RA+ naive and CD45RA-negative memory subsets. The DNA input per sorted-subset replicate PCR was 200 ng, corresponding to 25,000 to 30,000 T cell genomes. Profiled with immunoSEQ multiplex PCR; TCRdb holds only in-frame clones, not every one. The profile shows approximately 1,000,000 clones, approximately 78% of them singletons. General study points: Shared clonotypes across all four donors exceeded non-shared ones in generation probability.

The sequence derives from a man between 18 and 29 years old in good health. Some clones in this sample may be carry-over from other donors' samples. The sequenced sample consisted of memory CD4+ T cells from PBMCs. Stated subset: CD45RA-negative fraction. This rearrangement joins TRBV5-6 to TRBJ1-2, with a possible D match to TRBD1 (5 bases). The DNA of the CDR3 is TGTGCCAGCAGCTATGGGGGAGGTTCTAACTATGGCTACACCTTC. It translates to CASSYGGGSNYGYTF.